This T cell receptor (beta chain) comes out of a study of cytomegalovirus exposure and HLA in healthy donors. Concerning this clone itself: No antigen is known for it.

The CDR3 extends over 15 amino acids. The V end was cut by 5 bases, the J end by 0 bases, with 14 bases between. Germline CDR1 reads MNHEY; CDR2 reads SMNVEV (reference sequence). General study points: A prior analysis recorded that most TCR beta V segments were productive about 87% or about 30% of the time. The study reported that TCR beta sequences accurately predicted HLA-A and HLA-B alleles in most subjects.

PCR used 60 Vbeta primers and 13 Jbeta primers. In the original processing: There were some 87 million unique TCR beta chains by a later count, and about 12 million of them were shared. The repertoire was sequenced with immunoSEQ multiplex PCR; TCRdb's copy has only in-frame clones and lacks some. That table gives V, J and clone size, and the DNA gave D and trimming. The repertoire consists of roughly 100,000 clones, with roughly 80% occurring once and the leading ten covering roughly 4%. The sequenced sample was PBMCs. The chain recombines TRBV27 with TRBJ2-7; maybe TRBD2 (6 bases). The receptor's source is a middle-aged man in good health and CMV-seropositive. In nucleotides, the CDR3 is TGTGCCAGCAGTCCATATAGCGGAGACTCCTACGAGCAGTACTTC. Translation: CASSPYSGDSYEQYF.